Following are 16 T cell receptor beta chains from one sample sequenced in a study of PD-L1 blockade in urothelial cancer. The repertoire was sequenced with immunoSEQ multiplex PCR; TCRdb's copy has only in-frame clones and lacks some. The table lists roughly 63,000 clones, 65% to 90% of them singletons. Described time point: pretreatment peripheral blood. Source: PBMCs, taken around atezolizumab (anti-PD-L1) treatment. Source of these receptors: a man aged 65 to 79 with urothelial cancer.

The CDR3 DNA is TGTGCCAGCAGCTTAGGAGGTAGGGAGGACGAGCAGTACTTC. Translated, it gives CASSLGGREDEQYF. This chain connects TRBV11-3 to TRBJ2-7; maybe TRBD2 (6 bases). This CDR3 is built from 14 residues. Germline assignment: CDR1 SGHNT and CDR2 YENEEA. The V gene lost 1 base and the J gene lost 5 bases, with 12 bases spanning the gap. Using reference TRBV11-3 and TRBJ2-7 for the parts outside the CDR3, the full variable domain is EAGVVQSPRYKIIEKKQPVAFWCNPISGHNTLYWYLQNLGQGPELLIRYENEEAVDDSQLPKDRFSAERLKGVDSTLKIQPAELGDSAVYLCASSLGGREDEQYFGPGTRLTVT.

V and J are TRBV5-1 and TRBJ2-7, with 15 positions matching TRBD2. CDR3 size: 16 residues. Per germline, CDR1 SGHRS and CDR2 YFSETQ. Trimming removed 4 bases from V and 3 bases from J; junction bases left unmatched: 5. The CDR3 loop reads CASSPRTSGRGYEQYF. CDR3 coding DNA: TGCGCCAGCAGCCCGAGGACTAGCGGGAGGGGCTACGAGCAGTACTTC.

The chain has TRBV5-1 and TRBJ2-3; 7 positions match TRBD2. The length of the CDR3 is 15 residues. The germline V gene has CDR1 SGHRS and CDR2 YFSETQ. The ends lost 4 bases at V and 3 bases at J; junction bases unmatched: 8. As DNA, the CDR3 is TGCGCCAGCAGCGGGGGACCTAGCGGTACAGATACGCAGTATTTT. Protein: CASSGGPSGTDTQYF.

CDR3 amino acids: CASSLGTTYEQYF. Here the CDR3 DNA reads TGTGCCAGCAGCCTCGGGACAACCTACGAGCAGTACTTC. The chain joins TRBV6-5 to TRBJ2-7; TRBD1 might be the D (6 bases). V dropped 6 bases and J dropped 2 bases, with 11 bases sitting between them. The CDR3 is 13 residues long. Germline lookup yields CDR1 MNHEY and CDR2 SVGAGI.

The chain is built from TRBV19 and TRBJ2-7; 10 bases match TRBD2. Germline CDR1 reads LNHDA; CDR2 reads SQIVND (reference sequence). This CDR3 has 15 residues. The V and J ends lost 6 bases and 2 bases, in that order; junction bases with no gene match: 7. The CDR3 sequence is CASSLPGLATYEQYF. For the CDR3, the DNA is TGTGCCAGTAGCCTGCCGGGACTAGCGACCTACGAGCAGTACTTC. The variable domain in full, completed from reference TRBV19 and TRBJ2-7, reads DGGITQSPKYLFRKEGQNVTLSCEQNLNHDAMYWYRQDPGQGLRLIYYSQIVNDFQKGDIAEGYSVSREKKESFPLTVTSAQKNPTAFYLCASSLPGLATYEQYFGPGTRLTVT.

The V and J genes are TRBV2 and TRBJ2-3, with TRBD2 matching over 8 bases. Per the germline V gene, CDR1 is SNHLY and CDR2 is FYNNEI. The CDR3 covers 15 residues. The ends lost 6 bases at V and 0 bases at J; junction bases unmatched: 5. CDR3 loop: CASRSGGASTDTQYF. CDR3 bases: TGTGCCAGCAGAAGCGGGGGTGCGAGCACAGATACGCAGTATTTT.

J is TRBJ2-5 and V is TRBV4-1; D might be TRBD2 (7 bases). Germline CDR1 reads MGHRA; CDR2 reads YSYEKL. V lost 4 bases to trimming and J lost 5 bases, with 17 bases between them. The CDR3 covers 15 residues. The DNA of the CDR3 is TGCGCCAGCAGCCGGGAGGGAGGGGGTGACGAGACCCAGTACTTC. Protein sequence: CASSREGGGDETQYF.

The chain combines TRBV7-6 with TRBJ2-5; 12 bases match TRBD1. J gave up 5 bases and V 5 bases, and 9 bases lay outside the gene matches. Germline V lookup: CDR1 SGHVS, CDR2 FNYEAQ. This CDR3 contains 16 residues. CDR3 loop: CASSKRGQGAGETQYF. The CDR3 DNA reads TGTGCCAGCAGCAAGAGGGGACAGGGGGCTGGGGAGACCCAGTACTTC.

There are a few counts of this clone. The chain couples TRBV7-2 to TRBJ1-1; TRBD1 agrees at 7 bases. With 4 bases clipped from V and 4 bases from J, the junction kept 9 bases outside the gene matches. The CDR3 is 15 amino acids. CDR1 is SGHTA and CDR2 is FQGNSA in the germline V gene. The DNA of the CDR3 is TGTGCCAGCAGCTCTCGACAGGGCGGTCCCACTGAAGCTTTCTTT. It specifies CASSSRQGGPTEAFF.

This rearrangement joins TRBV19 to TRBJ2-2; TRBD2 is a possible D gene (7 bases). Germline V CDR1 and CDR2: LNHDA, SQIVND (reference sequence). The CDR3 covers 14 residues. The germline V and J ends were trimmed by 7 bases and 7 bases, with 16 bases remaining between them. The chain's CDR3 is CASTPRGGGGELFF. CDR3 nucleotide sequence: TGTGCCAGTACCCCACGGGGAGGGGGCGGGGAGCTGTTTTTT.

The chain combines TRBV9 with TRBJ2-1; 8 nucleotides align to TRBD2. The J segment lost 9 bases and the V segment lost 0 bases, leaving 8 bases of the junction unmatched. Germline-derived CDR1 and CDR2 are SGDLS and YYNGEE. The CDR3 sequence is 15 residues long. CDR3 nucleotides: TGTGCCAGCAGCGTAGAACCCGGGAGGGCCACTGAGCAGTTCTTC. This gives the protein CASSVEPGRATEQFF. The entire variable domain, with the rest obtained from reference TRBV9 and TRBJ2-1, is as follows: DSGVTQTPKHLITATGQRVTLRCSPRSGDLSVYWYQQSLDQGLQFLIQYYNGEERAKGNILERFSAQQFPDLHSELNLSSLELGDSALYFCASSVEPGRATEQFFGPGTRLTVL.

The chain uses TRBV10-3 and TRBJ2-1, with 9 positions matching TRBD2. V was pared by 4 bases and J by 7 bases, with 14 bases of the junction left unmatched. Germline V gene data show CDR1 as ENHRY and CDR2 as SYGVKD. The CDR3 contains 17 residues. Here the CDR3 reads CAISAVVSGSLVNEQFF. The CDR3 nucleotides read TGTGCCATCAGTGCTGTCGTTAGCGGGAGCTTAGTGAATGAGCAGTTCTTC.

CDR3 in DNA: TGTGCCACCGGGTCGGGCAGGGGCCGCCCAGGGCCCCAGCATTTT. Translating it yields CATGSGRGRPGPQHF. V and J are TRBV15 and TRBJ1-5; D may be TRBD1 (6 bases). Per germline, CDR1 LNHNV and CDR2 YYDKDF (reference sequence). Trimming removed 8 bases from V and 9 bases from J, with 23 bases in between. The length of the CDR3 is 15 residues.

V and J are TRBV14 and TRBJ2-7; TRBD1 aligns across 7 bases. The germline V gene encodes CDR1 SGHDN and CDR2 FVKESK. V was pared by 0 bases and J by 6 bases, with 2 bases of the junction left unmatched. The CDR3 has 13 amino acids. CDR3 DNA: TGTGCCAGCAGCCAAGATTGGACAGGCGAGCAGTACTTC. As protein: CASSQDWTGEQYF.

Only one count was recorded for this clone. V is TRBV28 and J is TRBJ1-5; TRBD1 agrees at 9 bases. The germline CDR1 and CDR2 sequences are MDHEN and SYDVKM. V dropped 4 bases and J dropped 6; count of bases not matched to a gene: 7. The CDR3 spans 15 residues. The chain's CDR3 is CASSYRDRVFQPQHF. CDR3 DNA: TGTGCCAGCAGTTACCGGGACAGGGTTTTTCAGCCCCAGCATTTT. Full variable domain (missing parts from reference TRBV28 and TRBJ1-5): DVKVTQSSRYLVKRTGEKVFLECVQDMDHENMFWYRQDPGLGLRLIYFSYDVKMKEKGDIPEGYSVSREKKERFSLILESASTNQTSMYLCASSYRDRVFQPQHFGDGTRLSIL.

The V gene is TRBV27, the J gene TRBJ2-3; 7 nucleotides align to TRBD1. Germline V lookup: CDR1 MNHEY, CDR2 SMNVEV (reference sequence). Germline trimming cut 6 bases from V and 6 bases from J; bases unmatched to any gene: 6. The CDR3 contains 13 residues. CDR3 in amino acids: CASRRQGGDTQYF. The CDR3 bases are TGTGCCAGCAGGCGACAGGGTGGCGATACGCAGTATTTT.